These 21 T cell receptor beta chains originate from one sample sequenced in a study of blood T cell repertoires in COVID-19. TCRdb's copy holds only in-frame clones and misses some; the assay was immunoSEQ multiplex PCR. The repertoire consists of approximately 45,000 clones, with roughly 89% occurring once and the leading ten covering approximately 3.8%. The sequenced sample was peripheral blood. Receptors were obtained from a man between 35 and 55 years old with COVID-19, enrolled during active disease.

The chain combines TRBV7-9 with TRBJ2-5, with D perhaps TRBD1 (5 bases). Per germline, CDR1 SEHNR and CDR2 FQNEAQ (reference sequence). The germline V and J ends were trimmed by 5 bases and 1 base, with 17 bases remaining between them. CDR3 length equals 16 residues. Here the CDR3 DNA reads TGTGCCAGCAGCCTACCCCCTGGCAGGGCCCAAGAGACCCAGTACTTC. Protein sequence: CASSLPPGRAQETQYF.

V and J are TRBV5-1 and TRBJ1-1, with 10 nucleotides matching TRBD1. The germline V gene has CDR1 SGHRS and CDR2 YFSETQ. Trimming at V came to 2 bases and at J to 11 bases, leaving 9 bases not matched to a gene. The CDR3 is made up of 14 amino acids. The CDR3 DNA reads as TGCGCCAGCAGCTTAATCGGGACAGGGGAGGCGGCTTTCTTT. Translation gives CASSLIGTGEAAFF.

V and J are TRBV10-2 and TRBJ2-3; TRBD2 aligns across 8 bases. Trimming removed 8 bases from V and 2 bases from J; junction bases left unmatched: 12. The CDR3 extends over 16 amino acids. Germline CDR1 reads WSHSY; CDR2 reads SAAADI. The CDR3: CASLNRERGFTDTQYF. Here the CDR3 DNA reads TGCGCCAGCCTAAACCGGGAGCGGGGGTTCACAGATACGCAGTATTTT.

The chain uses TRBV27 and TRBJ2-7, with TRBD1 matching over 8 bases. V shed 6 bases, J shed 3 bases, and the junction held 13 bases outside the gene matches. The CDR3 has 16 amino acids. Germline CDR1 and CDR2: MNHEY and SMNVEV (reference sequence). The CDR3 nucleotides are TGTGCCAGCAGCCCTTATTTGACCGGGACAGGCTACGAGCAGTACTTC. Residues: CASSPYLTGTGYEQYF.

This clone was counted once. The chain is built from TRBV4-2 and TRBJ2-3, with D hard to call. There are 14 residues in the CDR3. Germline values: CDR1 LGHNA, CDR2 YNFKEQ. V lost 2 bases and J lost 6, with 12 bases in between. This CDR3 reads CASSQMPSDDTQYF. DNA for the CDR3: TGTGCCAGCAGCCAAATGCCGAGCGACGATACGCAGTATTTT.

The chain recombines TRBV19 with TRBJ2-5; D might be TRBD2 (6 bases). The ends were cut back, 6 bases at V and 4 bases at J, with 6 bases in the middle. The CDR3 has 11 residues. From germline, CDR1 is LNHDA and CDR2 SQIVND (reference sequence). For the CDR3, the DNA is TGTGCCAGTAGGGGGGGAGAGACCCAGTACTTC. Its translation: CASRGGETQYF.

The chain joins TRBV5-6 to TRBJ1-2; 8 bases agree with TRBD1. Germline V gene data show CDR1 as SGHDT and CDR2 as YYEEEE. The CDR3 covers 12 residues. V trimming: 6 bases; J trimming: 7 bases; junction bases outside the gene matches: 5. The CDR3 nucleotides read TGTGCCAGCACGGACAGGGAGCCTGGCTACACCTTC. Translated: CASTDREPGYTF.

This chain joins TRBV3-1 (or the pseudogene TRBV3-2) and TRBJ2-1, with 10 bases matching TRBD2. The CDR3 has 16 residues. Germline V gene data show CDR1 as LGHDT and CDR2 as YNNKEL (reference sequence). Trimming removed 4 bases from V and 4 bases from J; junction bases left unmatched: 7. DNA for the CDR3: TGTGCCAGCAGCCGGGAGACTAGCGGGTTTTACAATGAGCAGTTCTTC. Translating gives CASSRETSGFYNEQFF.

The gene calls are TRBV11-2 and TRBJ2-1; 8 nucleotides match TRBD2. V shed 2 bases, J shed 2 bases, and the junction held 8 bases outside the gene matches. This CDR3 region has 17 residues. Germline CDR1 and CDR2: SGHAT and FQNNGV. The DNA of the CDR3 is TGTGCCAGCAGCTTAAAGAAGGCGGGAGGACCCTACAATGAGCAGTTCTTC. Translated: CASSLKKAGGPYNEQFF.

This chain links TRBV6-1 with TRBJ2-1; perhaps TRBD2 as D (6 bases). V was clipped by 3 bases and J by 3 bases, with 15 bases between them. The CDR3 totals 16 residues. Germline loops: CDR1 MNHNS, CDR2 SASEGT. The CDR3 reads CASSEEGRVHYNEQFF. CDR3 DNA: TGTGCCAGCAGTGAGGAGGGGCGCGTCCACTACAATGAGCAGTTCTTC.

CDR3 DNA: TGCGCCAGCAGCCAAGGAGGAGCTATCGTTAAGAGCTCCTACGAGCAGTACTTC. This codes for CASSQGGAIVKSSYEQYF. The chain uses TRBV4-1 and TRBJ2-7; D unresolved. V lost 1 base, J lost 0 bases, and 19 bases lay in between. The CDR3 is 18 amino acids. CDR1 is MGHRA, CDR2 YSYEKL, per germline.

This clone was picked up one time. The chain links TRBV7-6 to TRBJ1-2, with 9 bases fitting TRBD1. The CDR3 loop spans 15 amino acids. The germline CDR1 and CDR2 sequences are SGHVS and FNYEAQ. V was pared by 4 bases and J by 6 bases, with 9 bases of the junction left unmatched. The CDR3 spells CASSSRTGEDDGYTF. CDR3 bases: TGTGCCAGCAGCTCCAGGACAGGGGAAGACGATGGCTACACCTTC.

The chain is built from TRBV2 and TRBJ2-1, with TRBD2 matching over 11 bases. The junction had 3 bases not matched to a gene; V was cut back by 3 bases and J by 8 bases. Germline loops: CDR1 SNHLY, CDR2 FYNNEI. The CDR3 spans 14 residues. The DNA of the CDR3 is TGTGCCAGCAGTGAGACTAGCGGGATTTATGAGCAGTTCTTC. This translates into CASSETSGIYEQFF.

The chain uses TRBV12-3 or TRBV12-4 and TRBJ1-4, with a tentative D call TRBD1 (5 bases). V lost 2 bases and J 11 bases, leaving 9 bases between the germline ends. The CDR3 runs to 12 residues. The chain's CDR3 is CASSLSGGKLFF. In DNA form, the CDR3 reads TGTGCCAGCAGTTTATCGGGGGGGAAACTGTTTTTT.

The chain joins TRBV4-2 to TRBJ2-7, with 9 bases aligning to TRBD1. Unmatched junction bases numbered 8, after V lost 4 bases and J lost 7 bases. The CDR3 contains 14 residues. The germline V gene has CDR1 LGHNA and CDR2 YNFKEQ. This chain's CDR3 is CASSLQTGGREQYF. The CDR3 nucleotides read TGTGCCAGCAGCCTCCAGACAGGGGGGAGAGAGCAGTACTTC.

The rearrangement joins TRBV4-2 to TRBJ2-1; 7 bases align to TRBD2. The V gene end was trimmed by 0 bases and the J gene end by 3 bases; junction bases not matched to a gene: 5. Germline loops: CDR1 LGHNA, CDR2 YNFKEQ. The CDR3 loop spans 16 amino acids. CDR3 coding DNA: TGTGCCAGCAGCCAAGAGTTGCCTAGCGGCTACAATGAGCAGTTCTTC. Its translation is CASSQELPSGYNEQFF.

This rearrangement joins TRBV10-3 to TRBJ1-3; TRBD1 matches 8 bases. The CDR3 length is 14 residues. Trimming cost V 7 bases and J 4 bases; bases outside gene matches: 6. CDR1 ENHRY and CDR2 SYGVKD come from the germline V gene. The CDR3 region has the DNA TGTGCCATCAACTCCGGACAGGGCGGAAACACCATATATTTT. This sequence encodes CAINSGQGGNTIYF.

The chain recombines TRBV30 with TRBJ2-6; D gene ambiguous. CDR1 is GTSNPN, CDR2 SVGIG, per germline (reference sequence). Deletions cut 4 bases from V and 0 bases from J, with 13 bases between. The CDR3 length is 16 residues. The DNA of the CDR3 is TGTGCCTGGACCTCTCCCAGAGGCTCTGGGGCCAACGTCCTGACTTTC. The encoded protein is CAWTSPRGSGANVLTF.

V and J are TRBV21-1 and TRBJ1-2; TRBD1, as called in the table, went unchecked against the DNA. TRBV21-1 constitutes a pseudogene. CDR3 size: 16 residues. The CDR3, as DNA: TGTGCCAGCAGCAAAGGCAGGGGACCTCTATCTAGGGGCTACACCTTC. Its translation: CASSKGRGPLSRGYTF.

This clone appeared once. This chain joins TRBV2 and TRBJ2-2; D perhaps matches TRBD1 (5 bases). The CDR3 runs 17 residues. Germline V gene sequence: CDR1 SNHLY, CDR2 FYNNEI. Trimming removed 1 base at V and 7 bases at J, with 19 bases between. The CDR3 bases are TGTGCCAGCAGTGAAGGTGCGCAGTCCAGGGCGGACGGGGAGCTGTTTTTT. This encodes CASSEGAQSRADGELFF.

This sequence joins TRBV5-1 and TRBJ2-5, with D tentatively TRBD2 (5 bases). The length of the CDR3 is 17 residues. The germline gives CDR1 SGHRS, CDR2 YFSETQ. V gave up 0 bases and J gave up 0 bases, with 15 bases separating them. CDR3: CASSLVRGSSYQETQYF. The CDR3 region has the DNA TGCGCCAGCAGCTTGGTAAGAGGGAGCTCGTACCAAGAGACCCAGTACTTC.